This record looks at one TCR beta chain sequence and its context. Its antigen is currently unknown. This sample was included in a study of neoadjuvant nivolumab and ipilimumab in lung cancer. Sequencing was performed with immunoSEQ multiplex PCR; in TCRdb, only in-frame clones are kept and a portion is missing. The data show around 30,000 clones, with 80% seen just once and 6% to 7% held by the top ten. Study-level results: Compared with tumor-adjacent uninvolved lung, resected tumors showed greater richness and clonality. Higher pretherapy blood TCR richness went with higher resected-tumor richness.

The CDR3 is 13 amino acids. The germline V gene encodes CDR1 SGHNT and CDR2 YYREEE (reference sequence). Trimming left V 0 bases short and J 3 bases short, with 7 bases between. The rearrangement links TRBV5-4 to TRBJ2-7; D gene ambiguous. The specimen comprised peripheral blood, sampled before neoadjuvant nivolumab, alone or with ipilimumab. The source is an adult with non-small cell lung cancer. Here the CDR3 reads CASSLGRNYEQYF. The CDR3 coding sequence is TGTGCCAGCAGCTTGGGACGGAACTACGAGCAGTACTTC.